These 9 T cell receptor beta chains came from one sample sequenced in a study of CD8+ T cells in alopecia areata. Sequencing templates came from extracted RNA that was reverse transcribed into cDNA. Data came from immunoSEQ multiplex PCR; TCRdb stores just in-frame clones and leaves some out. The sample has approximately 100,000 clones; about 61% are singletons. Treatment noted: oral pan-JAK inhibitor, 5-10 mg twice daily. Sample: CD8+ T cells sorted from blood, taken at roughly week 58, from a patient treated with tofacitinib. The receptors were gathered from a human donor with alopecia areata.

In its sample, this clone was seen a few times. In nucleotides, the CDR3 is TGTGCCAGCAGTTTCGGCGGGGGGGCCGCAGACGAGCAGTACTTC. Amino acid sequence: CASSFGGGAADEQYF. V gene TRBV6-5 combines with J gene TRBJ2-7, with 9 bases fitting TRBD2. With V trimmed by 4 bases and J by 5 bases, 9 bases remained unmatched. The germline CDR1 and CDR2 sequences are MNHEY and SVGAGI. The CDR3 runs to 15 residues.

V gene TRBV2 combines with J gene TRBJ2-5; possibly TRBD1 or TRBD2 for D (5 bases each). The CDR3 runs 15 residues. CDR1 and CDR2 (germline): SNHLY, FYNNEI. The germline V and J ends were trimmed by 3 bases and 0 bases, with 11 bases remaining between them. The CDR3 DNA sequence: TGTGCCAGCAGTGAGGGACCAAACTACCAAGAGACCCAGTACTTC. It specifies CASSEGPNYQETQYF.

About this clone itself: The junction departs from the called germline gene at one end, perhaps through a read error. The chain employs TRBV2 and TRBJ2-2; 8 positions match TRBD1. CDR1 SNHLY and CDR2 FYNNEI come from the germline V gene. This CDR3 has 15 amino acids. The CDR3 DNA reads TGTGCCAGCAGCGAAGGGACAGGCTCCACCGGGGAGCTGTTTTTT. It yields the protein CASSEGTGSTGELFF.

This clone was detected a few times. The gene calls are TRBV6-6 and TRBJ1-2; D not resolved. This CDR3 has 13 residues. Germline V gene data show CDR1 as MNHNY and CDR2 as SVGAGI (reference sequence). V was clipped by 6 bases and J by 6 bases, with 14 bases between them. DNA for the CDR3: TGTGCCAGCAGCAGTTGGCAAATGAATGGCTACACCTTC. Its translation: CASSSWQMNGYTF.

The J gene is TRBJ2-6, the V gene TRBV5-6; D remains unclear. The germline V and J ends were trimmed by 2 bases and 7 bases, with 4 bases remaining between them. Germline assignment: CDR1 SGHDT and CDR2 YYEEEE. This CDR3 is 12 amino acids long. The chain's CDR3 is CASSFLANVLTF. In nucleotides, the CDR3 is TGTGCCAGCAGCTTTTTAGCCAACGTCCTGACTTTC.

The V gene is TRBV7-9, the J gene TRBJ2-5, with a possible D match to TRBD2 (5 bases). CDR1 and CDR2 from the germline V gene are SEHNR and FQNEAQ (reference sequence). The CDR3 is 15 amino acids. The V gene lost 2 bases and the J gene lost 5 bases, with 15 bases spanning the gap. This CDR3 reads CASSLIRDRGETQYF. The CDR3 region has the DNA TGTGCCAGCAGCTTAATCCGGGATCGCGGGGAGACCCAGTACTTC. Complete variable domain (other parts from reference TRBV7-9 and TRBJ2-5): DTGVSQNPRHKITKRGQNVTFRCDPISEHNRLYWYRQTLGQGPEFLTYFQNEAQLEKSRLLSDRFSAERPKGSFSTLEIQRTEQGDSAMYLCASSLIRDRGETQYFGPGTRLLVL.

V and J are TRBV6-5 and TRBJ2-1; D perhaps matches TRBD1 (6 bases). Germline V gives CDR1 MNHEY, CDR2 SVGAGI. V lost 5 bases to trimming and J lost 8 bases, with 13 bases between them. This CDR3 has 13 residues. CDR3 sequence (DNA): TGTGCCAGCAGTCGGATCAGGGGACATGAGCAGTTCTTC. Translation: CASSRIRGHEQFF.

Details on this clone: The identical CDR3 is also encoded by other nucleotide sequences in the sample. V gene TRBV6-6 combines with J gene TRBJ1-5, with D unresolved. CDR1 and CDR2 from the germline V gene are MNHNY and SVGAGI (reference sequence). V shed 2 bases and J shed 2 bases, with 1 base lying between them. The CDR3 extends over 12 amino acids. The CDR3 loop reads CASSYRNQPQHF. CDR3 coding DNA: TGTGCCAGCAGTTACCGCAATCAGCCCCAGCATTTT.

The chain uses TRBV7-8 and TRBJ2-1, with 7 bases fitting TRBD1. Germline-derived CDR1 and CDR2 are SGHVS and FQNEAQ. The CDR3 has 16 amino acids. V was clipped by 8 bases and J by 3 bases; unmatched bases: 13. The CDR3 nucleotides read TGTGCCAGCTCAAACAGGGGCCTGAGTATCTACAATGAGCAGTTCTTC. Residues: CASSNRGLSIYNEQFF.